This T cell receptor (beta chain) was sequenced during a study of blood T cell repertoires in COVID-19. Repertoires were generated with immunoSEQ multiplex PCR, while TCRdb's copy carries only in-frame clones and drops some. The repertoire holds under 200,000 clones, about 85% seen once, with approximately 0.99% in the top ten. The specimen was peripheral blood. The origin of this receptor is a middle-aged man with acute or convalescent COVID-19.

The CDR3 region has the DNA TGTGCCAGCAGCTCCACCAGCCGGGTGGGCTACACCTTC. This codes for CASSSTSRVGYTF. The chain has TRBV11-2 and TRBJ1-2; D ambiguous. Trimming took off 4 bases at V and 8 bases at J, with 14 bases between the two ends. Germline loops: CDR1 SGHAT, CDR2 FQNNGV. The CDR3 loop spans 13 amino acids.